The next 18 T cell receptor beta chains were all read from a single sample in a study of identical twins. In TCRdb, the 5' RACE reads were re-called with MiXCR into one record per CDR3 protein. The sample records just over 500,000 distinct CDR3 sequences, roughly a fifth being singletons. These data also formed part of another study, on T cells expressing NK-cell markers.

Sequencing was carried out using CD4+ T cells sorted from blood. The receptor set was obtained from a woman younger than 35 in good health.

The V and J genes are TRBV20-1 and TRBJ1-1; D is unclear. Germline CDR1 DFQATT, CDR2 SNEGSKA (reference sequence). The length of the CDR3 is 14 residues. V gave up 2 bases and J gave up 3 bases, with 13 bases separating them. CDR3 in DNA: TGCAGTGCTAGAATTCGGGGAGGAGACACTGAAGCTTTCTTT. This encodes CSARIRGGDTEAFF.

This clonotype was counted at least ten times. V and J are TRBV12-3 or TRBV12-4 and TRBJ1-2; the D is unclear. The CDR3 runs 13 residues. The V end was cut by 8 bases, the J end by 7 bases, with 17 bases between. The CDR3 spells CASGVGFMGGYTF. In DNA, the CDR3 is TGTGCCAGCGGAGTAGGATTTATGGGTGGCTACACCTTC.

This clonotype was found a few times. The chain recombines TRBV12-3 or TRBV12-4 with TRBJ1-4; TRBD1 might be the D (6 bases). The CDR3 has 13 residues. The germline V and J ends were trimmed by 7 bases and 8 bases, with 14 bases remaining between them. The CDR3 nucleotides are TGTGCCAGCACCCGCGGACAGACCGAAAAACTGTTTTTT. It specifies CASTRGQTEKLFF.

This rearrangement joins TRBV24-1 to TRBJ2-2, with a tentative D call TRBD1 (6 bases). This CDR3 comprises 12 residues. The V gene lost 9 bases and the J gene lost 7 bases, with 11 bases spanning the gap. The germline V gene encodes CDR1 KGHDR and CDR2 SFDVKD. CDR3 in amino acids: CATGRGNGELFF. DNA for the CDR3: TGTGCCACCGGCAGGGGCAACGGGGAGCTGTTTTTT.

The sample holds one count of this clonotype. A read error may explain this, as a much larger clone is one base away. The chain's CDR3 is CASSLAREGTQYF. The CDR3, as DNA: TGTGCCAGCAGCTTAGCCCGGGAAGGGACCCAGTACTTC. V gene TRBV11-3 combines with J gene TRBJ2-5, with D perhaps matching TRBD2 (5 bases). Looked up from germline, CDR1 is SGHNT and CDR2 is YENEEA. Trimming removed 1 base from V and 7 bases from J, with 10 bases in between. The CDR3 extends over 13 amino acids. Full variable domain (remainder filled in from reference TRBV11-3 and TRBJ2-5): EAGVVQSPRYKIIEKKQPVAFWCNPISGHNTLYWYLQNLGQGPELLIRYENEEAVDDSQLPKDRFSAERLKGVDSTLKIQPAELGDSAVYLCASSLAREGTQYFGPGTRLLVL.

V usage is TRBV29-1 and J usage is TRBJ2-3, with a weak D call TRBD2 (6 bases). The ends were cut back, 1 base at V and 7 bases at J, with 12 bases in the middle. CDR1 and CDR2 from the germline V gene are SQVTM and ANQGSEA. The length of the CDR3 is 13 residues. The DNA of the CDR3 is TGCAGCGTTGAAGGCGGGGCGGGAAATACGCAGTATTTT. Encoded protein: CSVEGGAGNTQYF.

The J gene is TRBJ2-2, the V gene TRBV10-3; 8 nucleotides align to TRBD2. From germline, CDR1 is ENHRY and CDR2 SYGVKD. V gave up 4 bases and J gave up 1 base; unmatched junction bases: 11. The CDR3 contains 18 residues. The CDR3 region has the DNA TGTGCCATCAGTGGGGAGGTAGCGGGGCAATGGAACACCGGGGAGCTGTTTTTT. Protein sequence: CAISGEVAGQWNTGELFF.

This chain joins TRBV12-3 or TRBV12-4 and TRBJ2-3; 8 positions agree with TRBD2. J gave up 3 bases and V 6 bases, and 8 bases lay outside the gene matches. The CDR3 runs to 15 residues. The CDR3 protein is CASSGTRDSTDTQYF. CDR3 sequence (DNA): TGTGCCAGCAGCGGGACTAGGGATTCTACAGATACGCAGTATTTT.

The rearrangement links TRBV7-2 to TRBJ2-1; D is perhaps TRBD2 (6 bases). CDR1 and CDR2 from the germline V gene are SGHTA and FQGNSA. V lost 1 base and J lost 2, with 12 bases in between. This CDR3 comprises 16 residues. CDR3 amino acids: CASSLVGGIAYNEQFF. DNA of the CDR3: TGTGCCAGCAGCTTAGTTGGCGGGATAGCCTACAATGAGCAGTTCTTC.

This clonotype was counted between two and nine times. The gene calls are TRBV5-8 and TRBJ2-1, with D unclear. The CDR3 is made up of 13 amino acids. Germline V gene lookup returns CDR1 SGHTS and CDR2 YDEGEE. Trimming removed 0 bases at V and 6 bases at J, with 7 bases between. The CDR3 loop reads CASSLVGRNEQFF. The CDR3 DNA sequence: TGTGCCAGCAGCTTGGTAGGTCGCAATGAGCAGTTCTTC. Variable domain in full (rest from reference TRBV5-8 and TRBJ2-1): EAGVTQSPTHLIKTRGQQATLRCSPISGHTSVYWYQQALGLGLQFLLWYDEGEERNRGNFPPRFSGRQFPNYSSELNVNALELEDSALYLCASSLVGRNEQFFGPGTRLTVL.

This clonotype was seen at least ten times. The CDR3 loop reads CASSEQRGSYNEQFF. The CDR3 region has the DNA TGCGCCAGCAGTGAACAGCGGGGGTCCTACAATGAGCAGTTCTTC. This chain links TRBV10-2 with TRBJ2-1, with 8 bases matching TRBD2. J lost 1 base, V lost 3 bases, and 2 bases had no gene match. Germline loops: CDR1 WSHSY, CDR2 SAAADI. The CDR3 totals 15 residues.

V usage is TRBV20-1 and J usage is TRBJ2-7; 8 bases align to TRBD2. The CDR3 is made up of 14 amino acids. Losses at the gene ends were 3 bases for V and 2 bases for J; bases not matched to a gene: 6. CDR1 DFQATT and CDR2 SNEGSKA come from the germline V gene (reference sequence). CDR3 sequence (DNA): TGCAGTGCTAGCCGACTAGCGCGTACCTACGAGCAGTACTTC. Translation: CSASRLARTYEQYF.

The J gene is TRBJ2-5, the V gene TRBV5-1; 9 bases are shared with TRBD2. V was clipped by 3 bases and J by 5 bases; unmatched bases: 11. Germline CDR1 and CDR2: SGHRS and YFSETQ. This CDR3 has 16 amino acids. This CDR3 is CASSSLAGLGGETQYF. CDR3 nucleotides: TGCGCCAGCAGCTCCCTAGCGGGACTTGGAGGGGAGACCCAGTACTTC.

The V gene is TRBV5-1, the J gene TRBJ2-1; a weak D match, TRBD1 (5 bases). The CDR3 is 18 residues long. Per germline, CDR1 SGHRS and CDR2 YFSETQ. V lost 0 bases to trimming and J lost 5 bases, with 21 bases between them. CDR3: CASSLGVRGQLMDNEQFF. The CDR3 DNA reads as TGCGCCAGCAGCTTGGGCGTTAGGGGCCAGCTAATGGACAATGAGCAGTTCTTC.

The chain joins TRBV6-1 to TRBJ2-7; perhaps D is TRBD1 or TRBD2 (5 bases each). The germline V and J ends were trimmed by 6 bases and 3 bases, with 15 bases remaining between them. The CDR3 runs to 14 residues. CDR1 is MNHNS and CDR2 is SASEGT in the germline V gene. The CDR3 region is CASSDPGRGYEQYF. The CDR3 DNA is TGTGCCAGCAGCGATCCGGGACGGGGCTACGAGCAGTACTTC.

This clonotype was seen repeatedly, ten times or more. J is TRBJ2-3 and V is TRBV20-1; D might be TRBD1 (5 bases). Germline V gene lookup returns CDR1 DFQATT and CDR2 SNEGSKA (reference sequence). There are 14 residues in the CDR3. With 5 bases removed from V and 0 bases from J, the gap between germline ends came to 12 bases. CDR3 region: CSAVDSPSTDTQYF. The CDR3 region has the DNA TGCAGTGCTGTCGACAGTCCTAGCACAGATACGCAGTATTTT.

In its sample, this clonotype was seen a few times. This chain connects TRBV15 to TRBJ2-1; D not certain. The germline gives CDR1 LNHNV, CDR2 YYDKDF (reference sequence). The CDR3 consists of 12 residues. V dropped 0 bases and J dropped 7 bases, with 4 bases sitting between them. The DNA of the CDR3 is TGTGCCACCAGCAGAGATTGGAATGAGCAGTTCTTC. Its translation: CATSRDWNEQFF.

V usage is TRBV11-1 and J usage is TRBJ2-7, with D possibly being TRBD1 (6 bases). Germline V gives CDR1 SGHAT, CDR2 FQDESV (reference sequence). The ends were cut back, 3 bases at V and 5 bases at J, with 26 bases in the middle. The CDR3 loop spans 18 amino acids. CDR3 protein: CASSLGSSLGGQYHEQYF. The CDR3 DNA is TGTGCCAGCAGCTTGGGGTCATCTTTAGGGGGTCAGTACCACGAGCAGTACTTC.